Listed here are 26 T cell receptor beta chains from one sample, sequenced in a study of shared clonotypes between healthy human individuals. Generated by immunoSEQ multiplex PCR, the TCRdb table keeps only in-frame clones and is missing some. The sample holds about 2.5 million clones; 85% to 95% are singletons and the top ten take about 0.36%. Sequencing used naive CD4+ T cells from PBMCs. Subset meaning: CD45RA+ positively selected. These TCRs come from a man between 18 and 35 years old in good health. Some clones in this sample may be carry-over from other donors' samples.

The DNA of the CDR3 is TGTGCCAGCAGTGAACCCTTAGGCGCCTACGAGCAGTACTTC. It codes for CASSEPLGAYEQYF. V is TRBV6-1 and J is TRBJ2-7; D remains unclear. This CDR3 spans 14 amino acids. The germline V and J ends were trimmed by 2 bases and 2 bases, with 10 bases remaining between them. The germline V gene encodes CDR1 MNHNS and CDR2 SASEGT.

This clone has just one count. This chain joins TRBV9 and TRBJ2-1, with 7 nucleotides matching TRBD1. V lost 2 bases, J lost 5 bases, and 4 bases stayed unmatched. There are 14 residues in the CDR3. Germline V CDR1 and CDR2: SGDLS, YYNGEE. DNA of the CDR3: TGTGCCAGCAGCGTGGGCCAGGGGGACAATGAGCAGTTCTTC. This translates into CASSVGQGDNEQFF.

The V and J genes are TRBV6-1 and TRBJ2-7; possibly TRBD2 for D (5 bases). Trimming left V 5 bases short and J 4 bases short, with 18 bases between. From germline, CDR1 is MNHNS and CDR2 SASEGT. CDR3 length: 15 amino acids. The CDR3, as DNA: TGTGCCAGCAGTCGAAGGAGACTATTAGATTACGAGCAGTACTTC. Translating it yields CASSRRRLLDYEQYF.

This clone has just one count. The chain links TRBV9 to TRBJ2-1; D is ambiguous. From germline, CDR1 is SGDLS and CDR2 YYNGEE. This CDR3 comprises 17 residues. V lost 0 bases, J lost 0 bases, and 13 bases lay in between. CDR3 amino acids: CASSVDFRGRSYNEQFF. The CDR3 DNA sequence: TGTGCCAGCAGCGTAGACTTTAGAGGCCGCTCCTACAATGAGCAGTTCTTC.

The CDR3 region is CASTSSWDRGINTEAFF. In DNA form, the CDR3 reads TGTGCCAGCACCTCCTCATGGGACAGGGGAATTAACACTGAAGCTTTCTTT. The genes are TRBV28 and TRBJ1-1, with 10 bases identical to TRBD1. Germline CDR1 is MDHEN and CDR2 is SYDVKM. This CDR3 is 17 amino acids long. J was trimmed by 2 bases and V by 7 bases; bases with no gene match: 13.

The rearrangement uses TRBV6-1 and TRBJ2-7; 9 bases are a match to TRBD1. Germline assignment: CDR1 MNHNS and CDR2 SASEGT. V shed 4 bases and J 0 bases; nucleotides not matched to a gene: 4. CDR3 length: 15 residues. CDR3 loop: CASSGRDRASYEQYF. Here the CDR3 DNA reads TGTGCCAGCAGTGGCCGGGACAGGGCCTCCTACGAGCAGTACTTC.

This clone showed up just once. The chain is built from TRBV15 and TRBJ1-5, with 7 positions matching TRBD1. There are 16 residues in the CDR3. V was clipped by 0 bases and J by 5 bases; unmatched bases: 7. The germline CDR1 and CDR2 sequences are LNHNV and YYDKDF (reference sequence). The CDR3 DNA follows: TGTGCCACCAGCAGAGATGGGGGACAGAGCTATCAGCCCCAGCATTTT. Protein: CATSRDGGQSYQPQHF.

The chain has TRBV28 and TRBJ2-7, with 7 bases lining up with TRBD2. This CDR3 contains 15 residues. Germline V CDR1 and CDR2: MDHEN, SYDVKM. Trimming removed 5 bases from V and 3 bases from J; junction bases left unmatched: 10. CDR3 coding DNA: TGTGCCAGCAGTGATTGGGGGGGAAGAGGCTACGAGCAGTACTTC. It encodes CASSDWGGRGYEQYF.

V usage is TRBV2 and J usage is TRBJ2-2; unclear D gene. Germline V gene data show CDR1 as SNHLY and CDR2 as FYNNEI. The CDR3 contains 15 residues. Trimming left V 7 bases short and J 7 bases short, with 19 bases between. The CDR3 loop is CASISEQAGNGELFF. In DNA form, the CDR3 reads TGTGCCAGCATTTCTGAGCAGGCAGGAAACGGGGAGCTGTTTTTT.

V and J are TRBV30 and TRBJ1-3; the D is unclear. Germline V CDR1 and CDR2: GTSNPN, SVGIG (reference sequence). The CDR3 length is 13 residues. V was shortened by 0 bases and J by 6 bases, with 9 bases between the two germline ends. The CDR3 loop is CAWSVSQPNTIYF. The CDR3 DNA follows: TGTGCCTGGAGTGTATCTCAGCCAAACACCATATATTTT.

V and J are TRBV11-2 and TRBJ1-5; D remains ambiguous. V lost 3 bases and J 5 bases, leaving 11 bases between the germline ends. In germline, CDR1 is SGHAT, CDR2 FQNNGV. This CDR3 has 14 amino acids. The CDR3 region is CASSFAGKDQPQHF. The CDR3 DNA sequence: TGTGCCAGCAGCTTCGCGGGAAAGGATCAGCCCCAGCATTTT.

This clone was seen once. V gene TRBV10-3 combines with J gene TRBJ2-7, with D hard to call. The V and J ends lost 3 bases and 6 bases respectively, with 9 bases between them. CDR1 ENHRY and CDR2 SYGVKD come from the germline V gene. The CDR3 has 12 amino acids. The CDR3 sequence: CAISDAITEQYF. The CDR3 DNA sequence: TGTGCCATCAGTGACGCCATCACCGAGCAGTACTTC.

The gene calls are TRBV15 and TRBJ2-2; 12 nucleotides agree with TRBD1. V was clipped by 4 bases and J by 2 bases; unmatched bases: 2. From germline, CDR1 is LNHNV and CDR2 YYDKDF (reference sequence). The length of the CDR3 is 16 residues. The CDR3 region is CATSIGTGGNTGELFF. DNA of the CDR3: TGTGCCACCAGCATCGGGACAGGGGGCAACACCGGGGAGCTGTTTTTT.

The V and J genes are TRBV7-9 and TRBJ1-1; possibly TRBD1 for D (6 bases). The CDR3 runs 15 residues. Between the trimmed V and J ends, which lost 7 bases and 4 bases, there was a span of 19 bases. Germline V gives CDR1 SEHNR, CDR2 FQNEAQ (reference sequence). The CDR3 here is CASTLGGQGSTEAFF. The CDR3 DNA reads as TGTGCCAGCACCTTGGGGGGGCAAGGGAGCACTGAAGCTTTCTTT.

This clone was detected once. The chain is built from TRBV7-3 and TRBJ2-6; D perhaps matches TRBD2 (6 bases). The CDR3 has 17 residues. Germline assignment: CDR1 SGHTA and CDR2 FQGTGA. Trimming left V 5 bases short and J 0 bases short, with 14 bases between. DNA of the CDR3: TGTGCCAGCAGCCCCGGGACTTTCAGCTCTGGGGCCAACGTCCTGACTTTC. The encoded protein is CASSPGTFSSGANVLTF.

The chain is built from TRBV5-4 and TRBJ1-3; D is undetermined. The CDR3 consists of 15 residues. With 4 bases removed from V and 4 bases from J, the gap between germline ends came to 15 bases. CDR1 and CDR2 from the germline V gene are SGHNT and YYREEE (reference sequence). CDR3 region: CASSLGSGVGNTIYF. The CDR3 nucleotides read TGTGCCAGCAGCCTAGGGTCCGGCGTAGGAAACACCATATATTTT.

The chain links TRBV9 to TRBJ1-4, with D tentatively TRBD1 (5 bases). This CDR3 is 16 amino acids long. CDR1 and CDR2 from the germline V gene are SGDLS and YYNGEE. The germline V and J ends were trimmed by 0 bases and 8 bases, with 17 bases remaining between them. Written as DNA, the CDR3 is TGTGCCAGCAGCGTAGACTCAGGGCAGGATGGCGAAAAACTGTTTTTT. It specifies CASSVDSGQDGEKLFF.

The chain uses TRBV11-3 and TRBJ1-4; no clear D. Germline V CDR1 and CDR2: SGHNT, YENEEA. This CDR3 spans 16 amino acids. V dropped 6 bases and J dropped 8 bases, with 22 bases sitting between them. CDR3 loop: CASSTNVWRLREKLFF. CDR3 coding DNA: TGTGCCAGCAGTACAAATGTTTGGCGGCTGAGGGAAAAACTGTTTTTT.

The V gene is TRBV7-3, the J gene TRBJ2-5; TRBD2 aligns across 13 bases. V was clipped by 3 bases and J by 4 bases; unmatched bases: 2. This CDR3 is built from 15 residues. Per germline, CDR1 SGHTA and CDR2 FQGTGA. The CDR3 here is CASSFGTSGTETQYF. DNA of the CDR3: TGTGCCAGCAGCTTCGGGACTAGCGGGACAGAGACCCAGTACTTC.

V gene TRBV5-3 combines with J gene TRBJ1-1; perhaps TRBD1 as D (5 bases). TRBV5-3 is labeled an ORF, and its function is uncertain. This CDR3 region has 15 residues. The V end lost 4 bases, the J end lost 0 bases, and 13 bases lay between the germline ends. The CDR3 bases are TGTGCCAGAAGCCGAGGGGTGGGGATGAACACTGAAGCTTTCTTT. Its translation: CARSRGVGMNTEAFF.

This chain links TRBV5-1 with TRBJ2-7, with TRBD1 matching over 9 bases. Germline lookup yields CDR1 SGHRS and CDR2 YFSETQ. J lost 3 bases, V lost 3 bases, and 7 bases had no gene match. The CDR3 extends over 15 amino acids. This CDR3 reads CASSSAGTGHYEQYF. The CDR3 DNA reads TGCGCCAGCAGCTCGGCCGGGACAGGGCACTACGAGCAGTACTTC.

The chain carries TRBV7-2 and TRBJ1-4; 7 bases align to TRBD1. The trim removed 5 bases at V and 8 bases at J, leaving 11 bases unmatched. Germline CDR1 reads SGHTA; CDR2 reads FQGNSA. The CDR3 contains 15 residues. The CDR3 loop is CASSLRQGGVEKLFF. CDR3 nucleotides: TGTGCCAGCAGCCTGAGACAGGGTGGAGTGGAAAAACTGTTTTTT.

This clone appeared a single time. Other nucleotide sequences from this sample produce the same CDR3. The rearrangement joins TRBV2 to TRBJ1-1; 7 bases are shared with TRBD1. The CDR3 runs 13 residues. Per germline, CDR1 SNHLY and CDR2 FYNNEI. Unmatched junction bases numbered 2, after V lost 3 bases and J lost 4 bases. The CDR3 nucleotides read TGTGCCAGCAGTGAGGCAGGGGGCACTGAAGCTTTCTTT. Translating gives CASSEAGGTEAFF.

This clone was observed a single time. This chain uses TRBV15 with TRBJ2-7; 7 bases agree with TRBD2. The CDR3 totals 15 residues. After removal of 3 bases from V and 2 bases from J, the junction contained 7 bases not matched to a gene. Germline-derived CDR1 and CDR2 are LNHNV and YYDKDF (reference sequence). This chain's CDR3 is CATSRASGTAYEQYF. CDR3 in DNA: TGTGCCACCAGCAGGGCTAGCGGAACCGCCTACGAGCAGTACTTC.

The chain is built from TRBV27 and TRBJ2-7; 8 bases are shared with TRBD1. V gave up 2 bases and J gave up 4 bases; unmatched junction bases: 4. The germline V gene has CDR1 MNHEY and CDR2 SMNVEV (reference sequence). The CDR3 runs 14 residues. CDR3 sequence (DNA): TGTGCCAGCAGTTTAACATGGACAGGGTACGAGCAGTACTTC. Translation: CASSLTWTGYEQYF.

This clone was counted a single time. The chain combines TRBV15 with TRBJ2-7; TRBD1 matches at 9 bases. CDR1 is LNHNV and CDR2 is YYDKDF in the germline V gene (reference sequence). The V segment lost 2 bases and the J segment 1 base; nucleotides outside the gene matches: 6. The CDR3 loop spans 16 amino acids. CDR3 nucleotides: TGTGCCACCAGCAGACTGGGACAGGGCCTATCCTACGAGCAGTACTTC. Its protein product is CATSRLGQGLSYEQYF.